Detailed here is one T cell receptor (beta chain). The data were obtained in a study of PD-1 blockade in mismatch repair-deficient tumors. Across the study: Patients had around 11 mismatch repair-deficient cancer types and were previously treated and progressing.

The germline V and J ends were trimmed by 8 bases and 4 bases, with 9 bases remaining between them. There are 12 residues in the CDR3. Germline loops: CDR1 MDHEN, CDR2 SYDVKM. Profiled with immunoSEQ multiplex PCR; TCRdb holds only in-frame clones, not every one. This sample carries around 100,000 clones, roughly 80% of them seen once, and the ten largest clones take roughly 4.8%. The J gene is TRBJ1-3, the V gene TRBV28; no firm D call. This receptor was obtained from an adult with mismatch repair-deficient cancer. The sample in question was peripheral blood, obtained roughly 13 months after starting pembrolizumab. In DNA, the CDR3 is TGTGCCAGCTCCCGGGCCGGAAACACCATATATTTT. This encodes CASSRAGNTIYF. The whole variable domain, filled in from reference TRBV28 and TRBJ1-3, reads DVKVTQSSRYLVKRTGEKVFLECVQDMDHENMFWYRQDPGLGLRLIYFSYDVKMKEKGDIPEGYSVSREKKERFSLILESASTNQTSMYLCASSRAGNTIYFGEGSWLTVV.